Listed here are 23 T cell receptor beta chains from one sample, sequenced in a study of Graves' ophthalmopathy and Graves' hyperthyroidism (dated 2018 in TCRdb). The sequencer was an Illumina HiSeq 2000. For repertoire sequencing, the TCR beta CDR3 regions were amplified from RNA transcripts. The first round of RT-PCR was done with HTBI primers and the Qiagen OneStep RT-PCR kit, and was followed by a second round of multiplex PCR, then size selection and purification. The raw public reads went through TCRdb reprocessing: fastp at Q25, MiXCR clone calling, in-frame beta chains kept. Every entry covers one CDR3 protein and lists the most common genes and DNA from its rows. For this sample there are a few hundred thousand distinct CDR3 sequences; about 18% appear just once. 2.4% of the sample is taken by the ten largest. Sequencing used peripheral blood. The receptors were sampled from an adult woman with stable Graves' hyperthyroidism.

In the case of this clonotype: One junction end does not reproduce the germline sequence, and a read error may be involved. This chain links TRBV20-1 with TRBJ1-3; TRBD1 might be the D (6 bases). The germline gives CDR1 DFQATT, CDR2 SNEGSKA (reference sequence). The CDR3 contains 15 residues. The CDR3 region is CSARDGTSSGNTIYF. As DNA, the CDR3 is TGCAGTGCAAGAGACGGGACAAGCTCTGGAAACACCATATATTTT.

This clonotype was seen ten or more times. This rearrangement joins TRBV7-2 to TRBJ1-2; no clear D gene. CDR1 SGHTA and CDR2 FQGNSA come from the germline V gene. The CDR3 length is 14 residues. V lost 7 bases and J 4 bases, leaving 16 bases between the germline ends. CDR3 amino acids: CASTPSRGSYGYTF. CDR3 nucleotides: TGTGCCAGCACCCCGAGCCGGGGATCCTATGGCTACACCTTC.

This clonotype was recorded at least ten times. This sequence joins TRBV27 and TRBJ2-7, with TRBD1 as a possible D gene (5 bases). The length of the CDR3 is 15 residues. Germline assignment: CDR1 MNHEY and CDR2 SMNVEV (reference sequence). V lost 5 bases and J lost 7, with 21 bases in between. The CDR3 coding sequence is TGTGCCAGCAGTCCACTTCCCAGGGTAGCTAGTGAGCAGTACTTC. Translating gives CASSPLPRVASEQYF.

This rearrangement joins TRBV6-1 to TRBJ1-2; D is uncertain. V was pared by 7 bases and J by 1 base, with 4 bases between. Germline-derived CDR1 and CDR2 are MNHNS and SASEGT. The CDR3 is 11 amino acids. In DNA, the CDR3 is TGTGCCAGCATAAGTAACTATGGCTACACCTTC. Protein: CASISNYGYTF.

As for this clonotype: This may arise from a read error, as a much more abundant clone is one base away. The chain is built from TRBV4-1 and TRBJ2-6, with 8 bases lining up with TRBD1. The ends lost 0 bases at V and 3 bases at J; junction bases unmatched: 7. The CDR3 extends over 18 amino acids. The germline V gene encodes CDR1 MGHRA and CDR2 YSYEKL. In nucleotides, the CDR3 is TGCGCCAGCAGCCAAGAGGTCAGGGGGCGAGTTGGGGCCAACGTCCTGACTTTC. Translated: CASSQEVRGRVGANVLTF.

This clonotype was counted many times. The chain recombines TRBV6-2 or TRBV6-3 with TRBJ2-7; 8 bases map to TRBD2. Trimming cost V 2 bases and J 3 bases; bases outside gene matches: 6. CDR1 MNHEY and CDR2 SVGEGT come from the germline V gene. The CDR3 totals 15 residues. CDR3 protein: CASSYPTGTSYEQYF. Written as DNA, the CDR3 is TGTGCCAGCAGTTACCCAACCGGGACTAGCTACGAGCAGTACTTC.

This clonotype was recorded many times. The gene calls are TRBV20-1 and TRBJ2-7; 7 positions agree with TRBD2. Germline V gene sequence: CDR1 DFQATT, CDR2 SNEGSKA (reference sequence). CDR3 length: 16 amino acids. The ends lost 0 bases at V and 2 bases at J; junction bases unmatched: 10. The CDR3, as DNA: TGCAGTGCTAGAGAGGGCCCTAGCGGTTCGACCTACGAGCAGTACTTC. This encodes CSAREGPSGSTYEQYF.

The sample holds a few counts of this clonotype. J is TRBJ2-5 and V is TRBV7-9; no clear D gene. The CDR3 loop spans 12 amino acids. V lost 8 bases and J 2 bases, leaving 9 bases between the germline ends. The germline V gene encodes CDR1 SEHNR and CDR2 FQNEAQ (reference sequence). CDR3 region: CASLGGQETQYF. As DNA, the CDR3 is TGTGCCAGCCTCGGCGGACAAGAGACCCAGTACTTC.

This clonotype was detected ten times or more. The chain employs TRBV4-1 and TRBJ2-2; D not certain. This CDR3 is built from 13 residues. Trimming took 4 bases from V and 4 from J, leaving 7 bases between them. Germline CDR1 MGHRA, CDR2 YSYEKL. The CDR3 bases are TGCGCCAGCAGCCCATGGAGCACCGGGGAGCTGTTTTTT. Its protein product is CASSPWSTGELFF.

This clonotype came up many times. CDR3 sequence: CASSPPGLGELFF. The CDR3 DNA reads TGTGCCAGCAGCCCCCCGGGCCTCGGGGAGCTGTTTTTT. This chain links TRBV4-2 with TRBJ2-2, with D uncertain. The CDR3 is 13 amino acids. Looked up from germline, CDR1 is LGHNA and CDR2 is YNFKEQ. V was trimmed by 4 bases and J by 7 bases, leaving 10 bases between them.

The V call is TRBV12-3 or TRBV12-4, the J call TRBJ2-5; a weak D match, TRBD2 (6 bases). Trimming removed 3 bases at V and 4 bases at J, with 12 bases between. This CDR3 is 14 amino acids long. In DNA, the CDR3 is TGTGCCAGCAGTTTGGTCCCGGGAGTAGAGACCCAGTACTTC. Protein sequence: CASSLVPGVETQYF.

This clonotype was recorded many times. A read error is possible here, since a much larger clone lies one base away. The genes are TRBV2 and TRBJ2-7; 8 bases align to TRBD1. This CDR3 is built from 13 residues. Germline-derived CDR1 and CDR2 are SNHLY and FYNNEI. In DNA, the CDR3 is TGTGCCAGCAGTGCCGACAGGGGCTACGAGCAGCACTTC. This gives the protein CASSADRGYEQHF.

Worth noting for this clonotype: Just one base apart from a much larger clone, this may be a read error. This rearrangement joins TRBV11-2 to TRBJ1-1; the D is unclear. The length of the CDR3 is 13 residues. CDR1 and CDR2 (germline): SGHAT, FQNNGV. V was cut by 6 bases and J by 7 bases, with 15 bases left in between. CDR3 in amino acids: CASSSGWVNEAFF. In DNA form, the CDR3 reads TGTGCCAGCAGTTCTGGTTGGGTAAATGAAGCTTTCTTT.

The table lists this clonotype with a few counts. The chain uses TRBV4-1 and TRBJ1-1; D is uncertain. V dropped 6 bases and J dropped 10 bases, with 18 bases sitting between them. The CDR3 loop spans 13 amino acids. Germline V gene data show CDR1 as MGHRA and CDR2 as YSYEKL. The CDR3 loop is CASSPQSWLGAFF. The CDR3 DNA reads TGCGCCAGCAGTCCTCAGTCCTGGTTGGGAGCTTTCTTT.

V and J are TRBV6-2 or TRBV6-3 and TRBJ1-1; D remains ambiguous. CDR3 length: 14 amino acids. V lost 2 bases and J 0 bases, leaving 7 bases between the germline ends. Germline CDR1 and CDR2: MNHEY and SVGEGT. This chain's CDR3 is CASSYPEMNTEAFF. The DNA of the CDR3 is TGTGCCAGCAGTTACCCAGAGATGAACACTGAAGCTTTCTTT.

In this sample, this clonotype turned up many times. The V and J genes are TRBV27 and TRBJ2-7; no reliable D call. Germline CDR1 reads MNHEY; CDR2 reads SMNVEV (reference sequence). Trimming cost V 5 bases and J 3 bases, with 14 bases left between them. The length of the CDR3 is 14 residues. CDR3 sequence: CASSRNRRDYEQYF. The CDR3, as DNA: TGTGCCAGCAGTAGAAATAGAAGAGACTACGAGCAGTACTTC.

The rearrangement uses TRBV28 and TRBJ1-1, with a possible D match to TRBD1 (5 bases). In germline, CDR1 is MDHEN, CDR2 SYDVKM. CDR3 length: 14 amino acids. V was pared by 3 bases and J by 7 bases, with 15 bases between. The CDR3 protein is CASSLGTWAVEAFF. The CDR3 DNA reads as TGTGCCAGCAGTTTGGGGACTTGGGCCGTTGAAGCTTTCTTT. The full variable domain, completed using reference TRBV28 and TRBJ1-1, is DVKVTQSSRYLVKRTGEKVFLECVQDMDHENMFWYRQDPGLGLRLIYFSYDVKMKEKGDIPEGYSVSREKKERFSLILESASTNQTSMYLCASSLGTWAVEAFFGQGTRLTVV.

This clonotype was counted many times. The gene calls are TRBV20-1 and TRBJ1-2, with D perhaps matching TRBD1 (5 bases). This CDR3 comprises 11 residues. The V gene's germline CDR1 is DFQATT and CDR2 SNEGSKA (reference sequence). The CDR3 loop reads CGAGIDYGYTF. The CDR3 DNA sequence: TGCGGGGCCGGGATAGACTATGGCTACACCTTC.

This clonotype was picked up many times. V usage is TRBV20-1 and J usage is TRBJ2-7, with 8 bases matching TRBD1. The J segment lost 0 bases and the V segment lost 1 base, leaving 8 bases of the junction unmatched. From germline, CDR1 is DFQATT and CDR2 SNEGSKA (reference sequence). The CDR3 totals 16 residues. The CDR3 loop is CSARVGGTGNSYEQYF. DNA for the CDR3: TGCAGTGCTAGAGTCGGCGGGACAGGTAACTCCTACGAGCAGTACTTC.

This clonotype was recorded many times. CDR3: CASSGPGGWTEAFF. The CDR3, as DNA: TGTGCCAGCAGTGGCCCAGGGGGCTGGACTGAAGCTTTCTTT. This chain joins TRBV28 and TRBJ1-1; the match to TRBD1 covers 8 bases. There are 14 residues in the CDR3. Germline V lookup: CDR1 MDHEN, CDR2 SYDVKM. V lost 5 bases, J lost 5 bases, and 7 bases stayed unmatched.

This clonotype was observed at least ten times. J is TRBJ1-5 and V is TRBV28; D might be TRBD1 (6 bases). Germline V gene data show CDR1 as MDHEN and CDR2 as SYDVKM. Between the trimmed V and J ends, which lost 7 bases and 1 base, there was a span of 17 bases. The CDR3 is made up of 16 amino acids. The CDR3 DNA reads TGTGCCAGCATTACTACAACTCAGGGGAGCAATCAGCCCCAGCATTTT. Translating it yields CASITTTQGSNQPQHF.

This clonotype has ten or more counts. The chain employs TRBV15 and TRBJ2-7; TRBD1 might be the D (6 bases). CDR3 size: 15 residues. The V and J ends lost 0 bases and 4 bases respectively, with 13 bases between them. The germline V gene encodes CDR1 LNHNV and CDR2 YYDKDF (reference sequence). CDR3: CATSRERQADYEQYF. In nucleotides, the CDR3 is TGTGCCACCAGCAGAGAACGACAGGCAGATTACGAGCAGTACTTC.

This clonotype was detected ten times or more. V and J are TRBV3-1 and TRBJ1-1; perhaps TRBD1 as D (5 bases). The V and J ends lost 6 bases and 7 bases respectively, with 12 bases between them. The germline CDR1 and CDR2 sequences are LGHDT and YNNKEL (reference sequence). The CDR3 length is 12 residues. CDR3 coding DNA: TGTGCCAGCAGGAGGACGGGGGGTGAAGCTTTCTTT. This codes for CASRRTGGEAFF.